This T cell receptor beta chain is from a study of OX40 agonist ivuxolimab in advanced cancers. About the research overall: Patients undergoing dose escalation presented with hepatocellular carcinoma, melanoma, renal cell or head and neck cancer.

The table came from immunoSEQ multiplex PCR; TCRdb's copy has only in-frame clones and leaves some out. The repertoire has some 44,000 clones, around 80% of them found once; the top ten carry under 11%. The V gene's germline CDR1 is KGHSH and CDR2 LQKENI. The V and J ends lost 6 bases and 3 bases, in that order; junction bases with no gene match: 10. The CDR3 has 15 residues. The clonotype was recovered from an adult with an advanced solid tumor such as melanoma, head and neck, liver or kidney cancer. The sample in question was CD4+ or CD8+ T cells sorted from blood, obtained in a trial of the OX40 agonist ivuxolimab. The chain employs TRBV18 and TRBJ2-7; 8 bases agree with TRBD1. The CDR3 DNA sequence: TGTGCCAGCTCGAACGCAGGGGGCTCGCTCTACGAGCAGTACTTC. Translating gives CASSNAGGSLYEQYF.